The 15 T cell receptor beta chains in this list originate from one sample, sequenced in a study of OX40 agonist ivuxolimab in advanced cancers. Using immunoSEQ multiplex PCR, the repertoire was profiled, and TCRdb retains in-frame clones only, with some absent. The sample includes approximately 35,000 clones, roughly four fifths of them seen just once. Sequenced here: CD4+ or CD8+ T cells sorted from blood, sampled in a trial of the OX40 agonist ivuxolimab. The receptors were sampled from an adult with an advanced solid tumor such as melanoma, head and neck, liver or kidney cancer.

This clone was picked up one time. The chain has TRBV5-1 and TRBJ1-4, with D possibly TRBD1 on 6 matching bases. With 5 bases removed from V and 0 bases from J, the gap between germline ends came to 11 bases. CDR1 is SGHRS and CDR2 is YFSETQ in the germline V gene. CDR3 length equals 15 residues. The CDR3 DNA reads TGCGCCAGCAGGGACAGCAGAGCAACTAATGAAAAACTGTTTTTT. Protein product: CASRDSRATNEKLFF.

The rearrangement joins TRBV19 to TRBJ2-7; D perhaps matches TRBD1 (6 bases). With 3 bases removed from V and 2 bases from J, the gap between germline ends came to 11 bases. Germline CDR1 is LNHDA and CDR2 is SQIVND (reference sequence). The CDR3 contains 14 residues. CDR3 bases: TGTGCCAGTAGTATCTCAGGGGTTCCCTACGAGCAGTACTTC. Amino acid sequence: CASSISGVPYEQYF.

The V gene is TRBV6-1, the J gene TRBJ1-6, with D hard to call. This CDR3 has 14 residues. Trimming pared 2 bases from V and 9 bases from J, leaving 11 bases between. From germline, CDR1 is MNHNS and CDR2 SASEGT. The DNA for the CDR3 is TGTGCCAGCAGTGAATCCGGATGGGTTTCACCCCTCCACTTT. Its protein product is CASSESGWVSPLHF.

The V and J genes are TRBV5-6 and TRBJ1-1; D ambiguous. The CDR3 sequence is 14 residues long. Deletions cut 1 base from V and 0 bases from J, with 7 bases between. Germline loops: CDR1 SGHDT, CDR2 YYEEEE. CDR3: CASSLWGLNTEAFF. CDR3 DNA: TGTGCCAGCAGCTTGTGGGGTTTGAACACTGAAGCTTTCTTT.

This clone was counted a few times. The chain combines TRBV6-5 with TRBJ1-6, with a weak D call TRBD1 (5 bases). The germline V gene encodes CDR1 MNHEY and CDR2 SVGAGI. Trimming cost V 5 bases and J 5 bases, with 10 bases left between them. The CDR3 contains 14 residues. The CDR3 DNA reads TGTGCCAGCAGTCGGGACCTTGATAATTCACCCCTCCACTTT. Amino acid sequence: CASSRDLDNSPLHF.

The chain is built from TRBV6-5 and TRBJ2-7, with D hard to call. Germline CDR1 is MNHEY and CDR2 is SVGAGI. The CDR3 spans 14 residues. V was trimmed by 4 bases and J by 6 bases, leaving 16 bases between them. DNA for the CDR3: TGTGCCAGCAGTTCCGATATGGGGTGGGTCGAGCAGTACTTC. It codes for CASSSDMGWVEQYF.

The rearrangement joins TRBV30 to TRBJ1-1; possibly TRBD1 for D (5 bases). The CDR3 covers 15 residues. CDR1 and CDR2 from the germline V gene are GTSNPN and SVGIG (reference sequence). V was clipped by 3 bases and J by 2 bases, with 16 bases between them. The CDR3 region has the DNA TGTGCCTGGAGCGGCAGGGTGGCATTCAACACTGAAGCTTTCTTT. This sequence encodes CAWSGRVAFNTEAFF.

V and J are TRBV5-1 and TRBJ2-3, with D unclear. CDR1 and CDR2 from the germline V gene are SGHRS and YFSETQ. The CDR3 is 18 residues long. Trimming shortened V by 5 bases and J by 2 bases, and 24 bases separated the two germline ends. The CDR3 protein is CASRLYTGSGDDTDTQYF. In DNA, the CDR3 is TGCGCCAGCAGACTCTATACTGGGTCCGGTGATGACACAGATACGCAGTATTTT.

V and J are TRBV18 and TRBJ1-2, with 8 bases aligning to TRBD1. Germline V CDR1 and CDR2: KGHSH, LQKENI. The CDR3 covers 15 residues. The ends lost 0 bases at V and 5 bases at J; junction bases unmatched: 5. This CDR3 is CASSPPGQDYYGYTF. In nucleotides, the CDR3 is TGTGCCAGCTCACCACCGGGACAGGATTATTATGGCTACACCTTC.

On this clone: At one end, the junction sequence differs from germline, possibly due to a read error. The chain is built from TRBV10-3 and TRBJ1-1; D is ambiguous. CDR1 is ENHRY, CDR2 SYGVKD, per germline. This CDR3 has 14 residues. The CDR3 coding sequence is TGTGCCAGCAGTTACTCCGGGTACCGAACTGAAGCTTTCTTT. Its translation: CASSYSGYRTEAFF.

This clone was picked up a small number of times. The chain joins TRBV4-1 to TRBJ1-2; weak D call: TRBD1 (6 bases). Germline V gene data show CDR1 as MGHRA and CDR2 as YSYEKL. The CDR3 length is 17 residues. Trimming pared 0 bases from V and 5 bases from J, leaving 19 bases between. CDR3 in amino acids: CASSQDGGGTYVYGYTF. The CDR3 DNA reads as TGCGCCAGCAGCCAAGATGGGGGGGGCACCTATGTTTATGGCTACACCTTC.

The rearrangement uses TRBV5-1 and TRBJ2-7, with D perhaps TRBD1 (6 bases). The CDR3 is made up of 14 amino acids. Germline assignment: CDR1 SGHRS and CDR2 YFSETQ. Deletions cut 4 bases from V and 3 bases from J, with 14 bases between. The CDR3 DNA is TGCGCCAGCAGCCTAGGACAGTTATACTACGAGCAGTACTTC. Encoded protein: CASSLGQLYYEQYF.

The chain has TRBV7-9 and TRBJ2-7; 7 nucleotides align to TRBD1. Germline values: CDR1 SEHNR, CDR2 FQNEAQ (reference sequence). The CDR3 totals 15 residues. Losses at the gene ends were 5 bases for V and 0 bases for J; bases not matched to a gene: 7. The CDR3 protein is CASSLRTGTSYEQYF. The CDR3 coding sequence is TGTGCCAGCAGCCTTCGGACAGGCACCTCCTACGAGCAGTACTTC. The full variable domain, completed using reference TRBV7-9 and TRBJ2-7, is DTGVSQNPRHKITKRGQNVTFRCDPISEHNRLYWYRQTLGQGPEFLTYFQNEAQLEKSRLLSDRFSAERPKGSFSTLEIQRTEQGDSAMYLCASSLRTGTSYEQYFGPGTRLTVT.

This rearrangement joins TRBV19 to TRBJ2-5; TRBD1 matches 8 bases. J gave up 5 bases and V 1 base, and 9 bases lay outside the gene matches. Germline V gene sequence: CDR1 LNHDA, CDR2 SQIVND (reference sequence). The CDR3 is 16 residues long. CDR3 in DNA: TGTGCCAGTAGTATAGTAGGCAGGGGGCTGAAGGAGACCCAGTACTTC. This translates into CASSIVGRGLKETQYF.

The chain joins TRBV6-1 to TRBJ1-2; TRBD1 might be the D (5 bases). Per the germline V gene, CDR1 is MNHNS and CDR2 is SASEGT. The CDR3 loop spans 11 amino acids. V was cut by 10 bases and J by 4 bases, with 10 bases left in between. The CDR3 sequence is CATLTVYGYTF. In nucleotides, the CDR3 is TGTGCCACCTTGACAGTCTATGGCTACACCTTC.